The clone carrying this T cell receptor (beta chain) was counted only a few times. This entry belongs to a study of control samples from healthy donors and cancer patients. The germline V gene has CDR1 SEHNR and CDR2 FQNEAQ (reference sequence). The CDR3 extends over 13 amino acids. Trimming removed 1 base at V and 9 bases at J, with 10 bases between. TCRdb keeps only in-frame clones here, not all; method: immunoSEQ multiplex PCR. The table shows 150,000 to 200,000 clones, with about 86% occurring only once. The source is a woman in her 30s in good health. The J gene is TRBJ1-5, the V gene TRBV7-9, with D unclear. The sequencing input was blood. This chain's CDR3 is CASSLGPGRPQHF. DNA of the CDR3: TGTGCCAGCAGCTTAGGCCCGGGCAGGCCCCAGCATTTT.